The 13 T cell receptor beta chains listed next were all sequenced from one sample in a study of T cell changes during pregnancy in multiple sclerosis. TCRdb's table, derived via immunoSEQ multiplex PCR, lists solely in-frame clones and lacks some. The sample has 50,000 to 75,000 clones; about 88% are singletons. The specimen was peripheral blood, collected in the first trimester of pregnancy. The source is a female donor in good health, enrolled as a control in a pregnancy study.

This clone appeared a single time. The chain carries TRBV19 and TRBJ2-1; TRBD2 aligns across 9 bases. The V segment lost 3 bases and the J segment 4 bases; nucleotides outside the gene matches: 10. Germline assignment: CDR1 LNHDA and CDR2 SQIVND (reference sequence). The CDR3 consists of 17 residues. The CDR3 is CASSMNLVTSGYNEQFF. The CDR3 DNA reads TGTGCCAGTAGTATGAACTTGGTGACTAGCGGATACAATGAGCAGTTCTTC.

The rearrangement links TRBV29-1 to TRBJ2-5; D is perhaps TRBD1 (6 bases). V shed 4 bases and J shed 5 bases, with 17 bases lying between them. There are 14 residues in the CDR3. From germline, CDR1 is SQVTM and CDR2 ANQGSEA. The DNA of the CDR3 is TGCAGCGTTGCCCTAACAGGGTCTGGGGAGACCCAGTACTTC. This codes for CSVALTGSGETQYF.

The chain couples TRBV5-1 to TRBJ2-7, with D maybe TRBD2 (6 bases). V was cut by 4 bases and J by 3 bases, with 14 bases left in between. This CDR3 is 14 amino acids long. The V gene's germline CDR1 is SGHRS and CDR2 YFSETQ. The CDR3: CASSGGEAGYEQYF. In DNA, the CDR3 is TGCGCCAGCAGCGGAGGGGAGGCGGGCTACGAGCAGTACTTC.

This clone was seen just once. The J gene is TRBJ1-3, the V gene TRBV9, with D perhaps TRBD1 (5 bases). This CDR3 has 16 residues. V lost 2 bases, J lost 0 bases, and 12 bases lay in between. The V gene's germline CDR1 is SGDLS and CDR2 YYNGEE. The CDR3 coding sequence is TGTGCCAGCAGCGTTCAGGGCTCTACCTCTGGAAACACCATATATTTT. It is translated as CASSVQGSTSGNTIYF.

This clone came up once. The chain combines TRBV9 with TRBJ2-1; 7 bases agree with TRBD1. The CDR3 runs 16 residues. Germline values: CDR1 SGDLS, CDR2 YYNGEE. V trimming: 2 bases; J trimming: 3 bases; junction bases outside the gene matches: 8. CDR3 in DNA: TGTGCCAGCAGCGTCCACGACAGGGATTACTACAATGAGCAGTTCTTC. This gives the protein CASSVHDRDYYNEQFF.

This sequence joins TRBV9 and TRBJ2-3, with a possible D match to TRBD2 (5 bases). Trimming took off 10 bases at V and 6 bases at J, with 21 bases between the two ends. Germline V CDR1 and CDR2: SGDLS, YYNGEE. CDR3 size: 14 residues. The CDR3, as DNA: TGTGCCTCTAGCCCGGGGTTTGGAATGGATACGCAGTATTTT. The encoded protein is CASSPGFGMDTQYF.

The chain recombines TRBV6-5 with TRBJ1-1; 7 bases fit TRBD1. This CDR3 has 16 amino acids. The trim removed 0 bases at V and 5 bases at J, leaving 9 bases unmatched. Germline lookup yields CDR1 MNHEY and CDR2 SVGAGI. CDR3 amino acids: CASSYSSDRAITEAFF. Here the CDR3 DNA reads TGTGCCAGCAGTTACTCCTCCGACAGGGCAATAACTGAAGCTTTCTTT.

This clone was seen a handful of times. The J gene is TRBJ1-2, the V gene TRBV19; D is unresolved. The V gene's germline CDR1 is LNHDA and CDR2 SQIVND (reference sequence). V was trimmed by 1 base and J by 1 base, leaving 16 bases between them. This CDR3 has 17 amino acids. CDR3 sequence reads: CASSIGRTGGNNYGYTF. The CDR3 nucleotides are TGTGCCAGTAGTATAGGAAGGACGGGCGGGAATAACTATGGCTACACCTTC.

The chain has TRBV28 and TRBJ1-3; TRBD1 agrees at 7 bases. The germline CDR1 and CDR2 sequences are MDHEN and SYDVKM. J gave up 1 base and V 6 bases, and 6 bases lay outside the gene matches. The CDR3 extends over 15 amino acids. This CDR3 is CASRDHRGSGNTIYF. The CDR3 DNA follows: TGTGCCAGCAGAGACCACAGGGGATCTGGAAACACCATATATTTT. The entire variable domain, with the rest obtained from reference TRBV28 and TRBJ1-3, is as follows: DVKVTQSSRYLVKRTGEKVFLECVQDMDHENMFWYRQDPGLGLRLIYFSYDVKMKEKGDIPEGYSVSREKKERFSLILESASTNQTSMYLCASRDHRGSGNTIYFGEGSWLTVV.

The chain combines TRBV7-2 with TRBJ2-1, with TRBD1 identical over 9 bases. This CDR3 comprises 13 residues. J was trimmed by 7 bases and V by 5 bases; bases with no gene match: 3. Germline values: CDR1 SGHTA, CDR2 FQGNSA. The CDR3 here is CASSETGGNEQFF. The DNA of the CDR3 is TGTGCCAGCAGCGAGACAGGGGGTAATGAGCAGTTCTTC.

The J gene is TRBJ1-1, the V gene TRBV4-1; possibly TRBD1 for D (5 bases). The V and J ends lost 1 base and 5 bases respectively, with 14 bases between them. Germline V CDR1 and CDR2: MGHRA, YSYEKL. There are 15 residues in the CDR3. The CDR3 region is CASSQGKGLGTEAFF. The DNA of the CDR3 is TGCGCCAGCAGCCAAGGTAAGGGGCTAGGGACTGAAGCTTTCTTT.

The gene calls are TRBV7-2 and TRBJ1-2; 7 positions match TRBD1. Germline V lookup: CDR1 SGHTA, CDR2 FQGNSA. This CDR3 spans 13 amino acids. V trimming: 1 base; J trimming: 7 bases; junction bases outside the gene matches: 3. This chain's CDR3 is CASSLGQGLGYTF. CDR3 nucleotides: TGTGCCAGCAGCTTAGGACAGGGCCTTGGCTACACCTTC.

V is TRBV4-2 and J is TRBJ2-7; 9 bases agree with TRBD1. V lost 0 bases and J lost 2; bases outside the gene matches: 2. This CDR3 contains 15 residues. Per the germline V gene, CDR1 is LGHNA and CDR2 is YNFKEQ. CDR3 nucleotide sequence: TGTGCCAGCAGCCAAGAGACAGGGGGAGCCTACGAGCAGTACTTC. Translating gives CASSQETGGAYEQYF.